The 10 T cell receptor beta chains in this list originate from one sample, sequenced in a study of lymphopenia after photon versus proton radiotherapy. Assay used: immunoSEQ multiplex PCR; TCRdb lists only in-frame clones, some missing. The sample includes about 70,000 clones, 85% to 95% of them seen just once. This sample comprised peripheral blood, obtained from a patient treated with photon-based radiotherapy. The source is a woman between 40 and 55 years old with cholangiocarcinoma.

The rearrangement links TRBV30 to TRBJ2-7; D not resolved. Trimming took 2 bases from V and 5 from J, leaving 10 bases between them. Germline loops: CDR1 GTSNPN, CDR2 SVGIG (reference sequence). CDR3 length equals 12 residues. CDR3 DNA sequence: TGTGCCTGGAGTAGAGGAAGGGACGAGCAGTACTTC. This gives the protein CAWSRGRDEQYF. The variable domain in full, with the rest retrieved from reference TRBV30 and TRBJ2-7, is SQTIHQWPATLVQPVGSPLSLECTVEGTSNPNLYWYRQAAGRGLQLLFYSVGIGQISSEVPQNLSASRPQDRQFILSSKKLLLSDSGFYLCAWSRGRDEQYFGPGTRLTVT.

The chain employs TRBV6-5 and TRBJ1-6; D possibly corresponds to TRBD1 (5 bases). There are 14 residues in the CDR3. With 3 bases removed from V and 7 bases from J, the gap between germline ends came to 10 bases. The V gene's germline CDR1 is MNHEY and CDR2 SVGAGI. For the CDR3, the DNA is TGTGCCAGCAGTTATGGGGGATCGAATTCACCCCTCCACTTT. It encodes CASSYGGSNSPLHF.

The chain recombines TRBV9 with TRBJ2-7; no definite D call. Germline CDR1 and CDR2: SGDLS and YYNGEE. The CDR3 covers 14 residues. V was cut by 4 bases and J by 3 bases, with 14 bases left in between. In nucleotides, the CDR3 is TGTGCCAGCAGCCCGAGTGGCACTTTCTACGAGCAGTACTTC. Translating gives CASSPSGTFYEQYF. Variable domain in full (rest from reference TRBV9 and TRBJ2-7): DSGVTQTPKHLITATGQRVTLRCSPRSGDLSVYWYQQSLDQGLQFLIQYYNGEERAKGNILERFSAQQFPDLHSELNLSSLELGDSALYFCASSPSGTFYEQYFGPGTRLTVT.

The table lists this clone with a count of one. The chain links TRBV28 to TRBJ1-4; TRBD1 matches 10 bases. Germline CDR1 is MDHEN and CDR2 is SYDVKM. The V gene end was trimmed by 1 base and the J gene end by 7 bases; junction bases not matched to a gene: 3. This CDR3 has 15 amino acids. The CDR3 DNA follows: TGTGCCAGCAGTTTATCAGGACAGGGGGGTGAAAAACTGTTTTTT. Amino acids: CASSLSGQGGEKLFF.

In this sample, this clone turned up once. The chain is built from TRBV6-6 and TRBJ2-5, with 8 bases fitting TRBD2. The CDR3 is 14 residues long. Germline trimming cut 6 bases from V and 5 bases from J; bases unmatched to any gene: 8. Germline-derived CDR1 and CDR2 are MNHNY and SVGAGI (reference sequence). The CDR3 reads CASSPDRGRETQYF. CDR3 bases: TGTGCCAGCAGCCCCGACCGCGGGAGGGAGACCCAGTACTTC.

The gene calls are TRBV11-3 and TRBJ2-1, with 8 bases aligning to TRBD2. Germline V gene sequence: CDR1 SGHNT, CDR2 YENEEA. V shed 0 bases, J shed 9 bases, and the junction held 7 bases outside the gene matches. The CDR3 is 15 amino acids. CDR3 sequence (DNA): TGTGCCAGCAGCTTAGATCTGCGGGGGGCGGGTGAGCAGTTCTTC. This encodes CASSLDLRGAGEQFF. The full variable domain, in which reference TRBV11-3 and TRBJ2-1 provide the parts outside the CDR3, is EAGVVQSPRYKIIEKKQPVAFWCNPISGHNTLYWYLQNLGQGPELLIRYENEEAVDDSQLPKDRFSAERLKGVDSTLKIQPAELGDSAVYLCASSLDLRGAGEQFFGPGTRLTVL.

The V call is TRBV11-1, the J call TRBJ1-6; D is uncertain. V shed 3 bases and J shed 7 bases, with 10 bases lying between them. Germline V gene data show CDR1 as SGHAT and CDR2 as FQDESV (reference sequence). The CDR3 spans 14 residues. The CDR3 is CASSLVSGNSPLHF. CDR3 in DNA: TGTGCCAGCAGCTTGGTGTCCGGGAATTCACCCCTCCACTTT.

This clone has only a few counts. J is TRBJ1-5 and V is TRBV18, with D uncertain. V lost 3 bases, J lost 8 bases, and 14 bases lay in between. Looked up from germline, CDR1 is KGHSH and CDR2 is LQKENI. This CDR3 is built from 14 residues. The CDR3 nucleotides are TGTGCCAGCTCACCGGTGGGAGTCGGAAAGCCCCAGCATTTT. This sequence encodes CASSPVGVGKPQHF. The entire variable domain, with the rest obtained from reference TRBV18 and TRBJ1-5, is as follows: NAGVMQNPRHLVRRRGQEARLRCSPMKGHSHVYWYRQLPEEGLKFMVYLQKENIIDESGMPKERFSAEFPKEGPSILRIQQVVRGDSAAYFCASSPVGVGKPQHFGDGTRLSIL.

This clone was found once. V and J are TRBV5-1 and TRBJ2-1, with 7 bases identical to TRBD2. V dropped 4 bases and J dropped 4; count of bases not matched to a gene: 8. Germline CDR1 is SGHRS and CDR2 is YFSETQ. The CDR3 has 15 residues. This chain's CDR3 is CASSLGGLPYNEQFF. The CDR3, as DNA: TGCGCCAGCAGCCTCGGGGGACTACCGTACAATGAGCAGTTCTTC.

The chain employs TRBV4-3 and TRBJ1-2, with TRBD1 matching 8 bases. Germline CDR1 LGHNA, CDR2 YSLEER. The CDR3 is made up of 17 amino acids. V shed 1 base, J shed 3 bases, and the junction held 10 bases outside the gene matches. This CDR3 reads CASSQGTGQGGDYGYTF. The CDR3 DNA follows: TGCGCCAGCAGCCAAGGGACTGGACAGGGCGGCGACTATGGCTACACCTTC.